The 21 T cell receptor beta chains in this list originate from one sample, sequenced in a study of blood T cell repertoires in COVID-19. Data came from immunoSEQ multiplex PCR; TCRdb stores just in-frame clones and leaves some out. The sample contains 360,000 or so clones, 75% to 90% of which appear only once. What was sequenced was PBMCs or T cells enriched from blood (not recorded which). Receptors were obtained from a woman in her fifties or sixties who had recovered from COVID-19.

CDR3 loop: CASRRQGQGRSPLHF. The CDR3 DNA reads TGTGCCAGCAGACGACAGGGACAGGGGAGATCACCCCTCCACTTT. The J gene is TRBJ1-6, the V gene TRBV6-5; 10 bases are a match to TRBD1. Germline CDR1 MNHEY, CDR2 SVGAGI. The CDR3 is 15 amino acids. Germline trimming cut 6 bases from V and 10 bases from J; bases unmatched to any gene: 9.

The chain carries TRBV7-2 and TRBJ2-5; D is possibly TRBD1 (5 bases). Germline assignment: CDR1 SGHTA and CDR2 FQGNSA. The CDR3 is 15 residues long. V lost 4 bases and J lost 2, with 14 bases in between. DNA of the CDR3: TGTGCCAGCAGCTGGAACGCAGGGCGGCAAGAGACCCAGTACTTC. The encoded protein is CASSWNAGRQETQYF.

The chain uses TRBV5-1 and TRBJ1-1; 10 bases fit TRBD1. The germline gives CDR1 SGHRS, CDR2 YFSETQ. This CDR3 is 14 amino acids long. J was trimmed by 4 bases and V by 3 bases; bases with no gene match: 3. Here the CDR3 reads CASSSDRGGTEAFF. The CDR3 coding sequence is TGCGCCAGCAGCTCGGACAGGGGGGGCACTGAAGCTTTCTTT.

The chain recombines TRBV19 with TRBJ2-7, with D perhaps TRBD2 (6 bases). Germline CDR1 is LNHDA and CDR2 is SQIVND (reference sequence). This CDR3 has 14 amino acids. V was shortened by 3 bases and J by 4 bases, with 13 bases between the two germline ends. The CDR3 is CASSIGHRGYEQYF. DNA for the CDR3: TGTGCCAGTAGTATCGGTCATCGGGGGTACGAGCAGTACTTC.

This chain connects TRBV4-1 to TRBJ2-2, with D perhaps TRBD2 (6 bases). Germline V CDR1 and CDR2: MGHRA, YSYEKL. With 4 bases removed from V and 6 bases from J, the gap between germline ends came to 15 bases. This CDR3 is built from 15 residues. CDR3 sequence reads: CASSPWGGEAGELFF. CDR3 coding DNA: TGCGCCAGCAGCCCCTGGGGAGGAGAGGCCGGGGAGCTGTTTTTT.

The chain joins TRBV11-2 to TRBJ1-2; 8 bases align to TRBD1. The CDR3 has 17 amino acids. V gave up 5 bases and J gave up 0 bases; unmatched junction bases: 11. Germline V gene data show CDR1 as SGHAT and CDR2 as FQNNGV. This chain's CDR3 is CASSQGDRGRSNYGYTF. The CDR3 coding sequence is TGTGCCAGCAGCCAGGGTGACAGGGGCCGATCTAACTATGGCTACACCTTC.

The V gene is TRBV9, the J gene TRBJ2-1, with 10 bases lining up with TRBD2. Per the germline V gene, CDR1 is SGDLS and CDR2 is YYNGEE. Trimming cost V 4 bases and J 12 bases; bases outside gene matches: 10. The CDR3 has 14 residues. CDR3 region: CASSPSGGAEWQFF. Written as DNA, the CDR3 is TGTGCCAGCAGCCCGAGCGGGGGGGCCGAATGGCAGTTCTTC.

The CDR3 sequence is CASSLGGGGANYGYTF. In DNA, the CDR3 is TGTGCCAGCAGTTTGGGGGGGGGTGGCGCTAACTATGGCTACACCTTC. The chain is built from TRBV28 and TRBJ1-2, with D possibly TRBD1 on 5 matching bases. Germline CDR1 reads MDHEN; CDR2 reads SYDVKM. Trimming took off 3 bases at V and 0 bases at J, with 14 bases between the two ends. CDR3 length: 16 residues.

The chain links TRBV5-1 to TRBJ2-7; 8 bases map to TRBD1. The length of the CDR3 is 15 residues. The ends lost 3 bases at V and 4 bases at J; junction bases unmatched: 9. Germline values: CDR1 SGHRS, CDR2 YFSETQ. Here the CDR3 DNA reads TGCGCCAGCAGCTCGGTACCGGGACAGGCATACGAGCAGTACTTC. This gives the protein CASSSVPGQAYEQYF.

V usage is TRBV29-1 and J usage is TRBJ1-3; D remains unclear. The length of the CDR3 is 12 residues. Germline CDR1 SQVTM, CDR2 ANQGSEA. V shed 6 bases and J shed 4 bases, with 10 bases lying between them. CDR3 coding DNA: TGCAGCGTCGGGGTTGGGGGAAACACCATATATTTT. It specifies CSVGVGGNTIYF.

The V gene is TRBV5-6, the J gene TRBJ2-7, with TRBD2 identical over 7 bases. Trimming cost V 2 bases and J 3 bases; bases outside gene matches: 2. Germline V gene data show CDR1 as SGHDT and CDR2 as YYEEEE. The CDR3 covers 13 residues. The CDR3 bases are TGTGCCAGCAGCTTCAGCGGGATCTACGAGCAGTACTTC. It yields the protein CASSFSGIYEQYF.

V usage is TRBV2 and J usage is TRBJ1-5, with D unclear. Trimming took off 2 bases at V and 7 bases at J, with 9 bases between the two ends. The CDR3 extends over 13 amino acids. Germline CDR1 is SNHLY and CDR2 is FYNNEI. Here the CDR3 reads CASSEYGRQPQHF. CDR3 in DNA: TGTGCCAGCAGTGAATATGGGAGGCAGCCCCAGCATTTT.

The chain joins TRBV18 to TRBJ1-6; 7 bases are a match to TRBD1. The CDR3 extends over 15 amino acids. V lost 6 bases to trimming and J lost 14 bases; unmatched junction nucleotides: 16. Germline V lookup: CDR1 KGHSH, CDR2 LQKENI. The chain's CDR3 is CASSLDRVTPLSLHF. Here the CDR3 DNA reads TGTGCCAGCTCTCTCGACAGGGTAACTCCCCTTTCCCTCCACTTT.

This chain uses TRBV30 with TRBJ1-5, with a weak D call TRBD1 (5 bases). The CDR3 length is 15 residues. In germline, CDR1 is GTSNPN, CDR2 SVGIG (reference sequence). Trimming removed 2 bases from V and 2 bases from J, with 13 bases in between. CDR3 region: CAWSLTGGGNQPQHF. CDR3 in DNA: TGTGCCTGGAGTCTGACCGGAGGGGGCAATCAGCCCCAGCATTTT. The variable domain in full, completed from reference TRBV30 and TRBJ1-5, reads SQTIHQWPATLVQPVGSPLSLECTVEGTSNPNLYWYRQAAGRGLQLLFYSVGIGQISSEVPQNLSASRPQDRQFILSSKKLLLSDSGFYLCAWSLTGGGNQPQHFGDGTRLSIL.

V gene TRBV24-1 combines with J gene TRBJ1-2; no definite D call. V lost 4 bases to trimming and J lost 7 bases, with 9 bases between them. Germline lookup yields CDR1 KGHDR and CDR2 SFDVKD. The CDR3 spans 12 residues. Written as DNA, the CDR3 is TGTGCCACCAGTGACTCAGGACTTGGCTACACCTTC. As protein: CATSDSGLGYTF.

The V call is TRBV7-9, the J call TRBJ1-2; D not certain. Germline-derived CDR1 and CDR2 are SEHNR and FQNEAQ (reference sequence). The CDR3 covers 14 residues. V was trimmed by 5 bases and J by 3 bases, leaving 13 bases between them. This CDR3 reads CASSRSLLHYGYTF. CDR3 nucleotides: TGTGCCAGCAGCCGGTCTCTGTTGCACTATGGCTACACCTTC. Full variable domain (rest looked up from reference TRBV7-9 and TRBJ1-2): DTGVSQNPRHKITKRGQNVTFRCDPISEHNRLYWYRQTLGQGPEFLTYFQNEAQLEKSRLLSDRFSAERPKGSFSTLEIQRTEQGDSAMYLCASSRSLLHYGYTFGSGTRLTVV.

V and J are TRBV9 and TRBJ1-2; TRBD1 matches 9 bases. CDR3 length: 14 amino acids. Germline V gene sequence: CDR1 SGDLS, CDR2 YYNGEE. V shed 5 bases and J 6 bases; nucleotides not matched to a gene: 8. The CDR3 reads CASSETGTGNGYTF. CDR3 sequence (DNA): TGTGCCAGCAGTGAGACCGGGACAGGGAATGGCTACACCTTC.

This clone was detected many times. The chain recombines TRBV25-1 with TRBJ1-6; TRBD1 matches at 9 bases. The CDR3 runs to 13 residues. Germline CDR1 and CDR2: MGHDK and SYGVNS. Trimming at V came to 8 bases and at J to 7 bases, leaving 3 bases not matched to a gene. Written as DNA, the CDR3 is TGTGCCAGCGGGACAGGGACGAATTCACCCCTCCACTTT. This translates into CASGTGTNSPLHF.

This chain links TRBV15 with TRBJ2-7, with 7 bases matching TRBD1. Trimming took 3 bases from V and 3 from J; bases not matched to a gene: 8. Germline assignment: CDR1 LNHNV and CDR2 YYDKDF (reference sequence). This CDR3 has 15 amino acids. The CDR3 region is CATSRADRDGYEQYF. The CDR3 nucleotides are TGTGCCACCAGCAGGGCAGACAGGGATGGCTACGAGCAGTACTTC.

This clone was recorded at least ten times. This chain joins TRBV30 and TRBJ1-2, with a possible D match to TRBD1 (6 bases). The length of the CDR3 is 13 residues. Germline CDR1 is GTSNPN and CDR2 is SVGIG (reference sequence). Trimming removed 3 bases at V and 7 bases at J, with 15 bases between. The CDR3, as DNA: TGTGCCTGGAGATTGGGACAACGACTTGGCTACACCTTC. This sequence encodes CAWRLGQRLGYTF.

The DNA for the CDR3 is TGTGCCAGCAGTCGACTAGCGGGAGGCGGGTCAGTGAATGAGCAGTTCTTC. It translates to CASSRLAGGGSVNEQFF. This chain uses TRBV2 with TRBJ2-1, with 13 positions matching TRBD2. Germline CDR1 reads SNHLY; CDR2 reads FYNNEI. V gave up 5 bases and J gave up 7 bases; unmatched junction bases: 11. This CDR3 spans 17 amino acids.